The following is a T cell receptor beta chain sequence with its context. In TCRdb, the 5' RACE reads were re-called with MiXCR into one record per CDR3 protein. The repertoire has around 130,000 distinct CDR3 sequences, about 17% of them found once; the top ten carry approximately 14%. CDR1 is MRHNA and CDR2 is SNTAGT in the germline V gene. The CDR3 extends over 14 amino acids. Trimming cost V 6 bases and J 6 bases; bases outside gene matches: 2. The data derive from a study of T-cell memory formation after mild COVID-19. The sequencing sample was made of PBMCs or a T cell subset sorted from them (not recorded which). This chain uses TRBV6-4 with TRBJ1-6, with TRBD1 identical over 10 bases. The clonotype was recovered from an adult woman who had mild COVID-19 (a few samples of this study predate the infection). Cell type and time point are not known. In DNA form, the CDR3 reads TGTGCCAGCAGGGGACAGGGGTTTAATTCACCCCTCCACTTT. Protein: CASRGQGFNSPLHF.